The clone carrying this TCR beta chain was found a few times. CDR3 size: 17 residues. Germline loops: CDR1 MNHEY, CDR2 SVGEGT. J was trimmed by 1 base and V by 0 bases; bases with no gene match: 6. This entry is derived from a study of blood T cells in healthy people across ages. A sample-barcoded 5' primer and a J-beta primer mix were used in a second PCR of roughly 7 to 11 cycles. TCRdb recomputed calls from the 5' RACE reads with MiXCR, one row per CDR3 protein. Among fewer than 2,000,000 distinct CDR3 sequences listed, about 35% were seen once. This chain links TRBV6-2 or TRBV6-3 with TRBJ2-7; 10 bases map to TRBD2. Specimen: blood. This TCR derives from a woman in her thirties in good health. The CDR3 DNA reads as TGTGCCAGCAGTTACTCTCTGCTAGCGGGGGTATCCTACGAGCAGTACTTC. It yields the protein CASSYSLLAGVSYEQYF.